The 27 T cell receptor beta chains below come from one sample, sequenced in a study of CD8 T cells in Susac syndrome. About 0.5 to 1 ug RNA was reverse transcribed with random hexamers. TCRdb called the immunoSEQ multiplex PCR reads again in MiXCR, with one record for every CDR3 protein. The profile shows approximately 280,000 distinct CDR3 sequences, approximately 84% of them singletons. The source material was CD8+ T cells from PBMCs. The receptors originated from a human donor with multiple sclerosis.

The V and J genes are TRBV24-1 and TRBJ1-2, with D possibly being TRBD1 (5 bases). The CDR3 spans 14 residues. V gave up 7 bases and J gave up 0 bases, with 11 bases separating them. From germline, CDR1 is KGHDR and CDR2 SFDVKD. The CDR3 coding sequence is TGTGCCACCAGGGGAGGGGAAGCTAACTATGGCTACACCTTC. This gives the protein CATRGGEANYGYTF.

The gene calls are TRBV9 and TRBJ1-2; maybe TRBD1 (5 bases). Germline assignment: CDR1 SGDLS and CDR2 YYNGEE. V lost 1 base, J lost 0 bases, and 10 bases lay in between. The CDR3 has 15 residues. The CDR3 sequence is CASSVNQGPNYGYTF. In DNA form, the CDR3 reads TGTGCCAGCAGCGTAAACCAGGGTCCTAACTATGGCTACACCTTC.

The chain recombines TRBV7-9 with TRBJ2-3; D uncertain. Germline CDR1 and CDR2: SEHNR and FQNEAQ (reference sequence). The CDR3 length is 11 residues. Trimming removed 11 bases from V and 4 bases from J, with 10 bases in between. The CDR3 DNA follows: TGTGCCTTGAGAATCTCAGATACGCAGTATTTT. It yields the protein CALRISDTQYF.

A single count supports this clonotype. The chain uses TRBV4-1 and TRBJ2-4; D is unclear. With 3 bases removed from V and 1 base from J, the gap between germline ends came to 10 bases. The CDR3 runs to 15 residues. The germline V gene has CDR1 MGHRA and CDR2 YSYEKL. CDR3 DNA: TGCGCCAGCAGCCACGGTCTGAGGGCCAAAAACATTCAGTACTTC. This translates into CASSHGLRAKNIQYF.

As regards this clonotype: The junction differs from germline at one of its ends, possibly a read error. The chain combines TRBV28 with TRBJ2-4; TRBD2 agrees at 7 bases. The CDR3 is 16 amino acids. Per germline, CDR1 MDHEN and CDR2 SYDVKM. The CDR3 spells CASSFRAGVAKNIQCF. The CDR3 DNA follows: TGTGCCAGCAGTTTTCGTGCGGGGGTAGCCAAAAACATTCAGTGCTTC.

V usage is TRBV2 and J usage is TRBJ1-1, with a tentative D call TRBD1 (5 bases). The CDR3 runs 13 residues. From germline, CDR1 is SNHLY and CDR2 FYNNEI. V lost 6 bases and J lost 8, with 16 bases in between. The CDR3 is CASSAGTPIEAFF. In DNA form, the CDR3 reads TGTGCCAGCAGCGCCGGGACCCCTATAGAAGCTTTCTTT.

This chain connects TRBV3-1 to TRBJ2-1, with D possibly TRBD2 on 6 matching bases. V was cut by 4 bases and J by 7 bases, with 17 bases left in between. The CDR3 loop spans 15 amino acids. Germline lookup yields CDR1 LGHDT and CDR2 YNNKEL (reference sequence). This CDR3 is CASSLVAGLVNEQFF. CDR3 in DNA: TGTGCCAGCAGCCTGGTCGCGGGGCTAGTAAATGAGCAGTTCTTC.

The rearrangement joins TRBV5-6 to TRBJ1-5; D is uncertain. V lost 2 bases, J lost 3 bases, and 18 bases lay in between. Germline assignment: CDR1 SGHDT and CDR2 YYEEEE. The CDR3 covers 17 residues. The CDR3 region is CASSLSRTGFVNQPQHF. The CDR3 DNA sequence: TGTGCCAGCAGCTTATCTAGGACGGGATTTGTCAATCAGCCCCAGCATTTT.

This clonotype was detected once. The chain couples TRBV27 to TRBJ2-5; 15 bases line up with TRBD2. This CDR3 is 17 amino acids long. Per the germline V gene, CDR1 is MNHEY and CDR2 is SMNVEV (reference sequence). V shed 5 bases, J shed 4 bases, and the junction held 8 bases outside the gene matches. CDR3 DNA sequence: TGTGCCAGCAGTCAGGGACTAGCGGGAGGAGGTGGAGAGACCCAGTACTTC. The encoded protein is CASSQGLAGGGGETQYF.

V usage is TRBV7-2 and J usage is TRBJ1-5; 11 bases line up with TRBD1. CDR1 SGHTA and CDR2 FQGNSA come from the germline V gene. The V segment lost 3 bases and the J segment 6 bases; nucleotides outside the gene matches: 7. CDR3 size: 16 residues. In nucleotides, the CDR3 is TGTGCCAGCAGCTTGTTAATCGGGACAGGGGGTCAGCCCCAGCATTTT. Protein sequence: CASSLLIGTGGQPQHF.

This rearrangement joins TRBV13 to TRBJ2-1; a possible D gene is TRBD1 (6 bases). The germline gives CDR1 PRHDT, CDR2 FYEKMQ (reference sequence). V lost 0 bases and J 8 bases, leaving 14 bases between the germline ends. The CDR3 runs 15 residues. The CDR3 nucleotides are TGTGCCAGCAGCTTAGGACGGACTGGGGGCCATGAGCAGTTCTTC. It translates to CASSLGRTGGHEQFF. The full variable domain, with the rest looked up from reference TRBV13 and TRBJ2-1, is AAGVIQSPRHLIKEKRETATLKCYPIPRHDTVYWYQQGPGQDPQFLISFYEKMQSDKGSIPDRFSAQQFSDYHSELNMSSLELGDSALYFCASSLGRTGGHEQFFGPGTRLTVL.

The chain recombines TRBV6-5 with TRBJ2-7; D may be TRBD1 (5 bases). The CDR3 spans 13 residues. V gave up 2 bases and J gave up 2 bases, with 7 bases separating them. Germline CDR1 MNHEY, CDR2 SVGAGI. The CDR3 coding sequence is TGTGCCAGCAGTTACGCAGGGACCTACGAGCAGTACTTC. Its translation: CASSYAGTYEQYF.

The V call is TRBV28, the J call TRBJ2-3; D not certain. Germline assignment: CDR1 MDHEN and CDR2 SYDVKM. This CDR3 is 15 amino acids long. V was pared by 3 bases and J by 0 bases, with 10 bases between. The DNA for the CDR3 is TGTGCCAGCAGTTTGAGTGTGACTAGCACAGATACGCAGTATTTT. Protein sequence: CASSLSVTSTDTQYF.

The V gene is TRBV27, the J gene TRBJ2-5, with 14 nucleotides matching TRBD2. Per the germline V gene, CDR1 is MNHEY and CDR2 is SMNVEV (reference sequence). V trimming: 4 bases; J trimming: 5 bases; junction bases outside the gene matches: 6. This CDR3 comprises 16 residues. The CDR3 region is CASSSGLAGGRETQYF. The CDR3 DNA reads TGTGCCAGCAGTTCCGGACTAGCGGGAGGTCGGGAGACCCAGTACTTC.

The chain combines TRBV28 with TRBJ2-3; D remains ambiguous. The J call is uncertain, as TRBJ1-5 better fits the DNA end. Germline CDR1 reads MDHEN; CDR2 reads SYDVKM. This CDR3 has 15 amino acids. The CDR3 DNA follows: TGTGCCAGCAAAGGAAGCGGGAGGGCCTCAGATACGCAGCATTTT. This sequence encodes CASKGSGRASDTQHF.

The count of this clonotype is one. V usage is TRBV5-4 and J usage is TRBJ2-2, with a possible D match to TRBD2 (6 bases). In germline, CDR1 is SGHNT, CDR2 YYREEE (reference sequence). The ends were cut back, 1 base at V and 3 bases at J, with 7 bases in the middle. CDR3 length: 14 residues. The CDR3 DNA is TGTGCCAGCAGCTTGTGGGAGGACACCGGGGAGCTGTTTTTT. This codes for CASSLWEDTGELFF.

CDR3 residues: CSVEADRGTEAFF. Here the CDR3 DNA reads TGCAGCGTTGAAGCGGACAGGGGAACTGAAGCTTTCTTT. The J gene is TRBJ1-1, the V gene TRBV29-1; 9 bases match TRBD1. The CDR3 contains 13 residues. The germline V gene has CDR1 SQVTM and CDR2 ANQGSEA. The V segment lost 1 base and the J segment 5 bases; nucleotides outside the gene matches: 2.

V usage is TRBV4-1 and J usage is TRBJ1-2; D is undetermined. Germline assignment: CDR1 MGHRA and CDR2 YSYEKL. Trimming took 0 bases from V and 3 from J, leaving 8 bases between them. This CDR3 region has 14 residues. CDR3 bases: TGCGCCAGCAGCCAAGATAAGGGATACTATGGCTACACCTTC. This gives the protein CASSQDKGYYGYTF.

The chain combines TRBV9 with TRBJ2-5, with TRBD2 matching over 7 bases. CDR1 is SGDLS, CDR2 YYNGEE, per germline. The J segment lost 4 bases and the V segment lost 2 bases, leaving 8 bases of the junction unmatched. The CDR3 covers 15 residues. CDR3 sequence reads: CASSVGGSTGETQYF. In DNA form, the CDR3 reads TGTGCCAGCAGCGTCGGCGGGAGTACGGGAGAGACCCAGTACTTC.

The chain joins TRBV5-1 to TRBJ2-7; a weak D match, TRBD2 (5 bases). The V end lost 0 bases, the J end lost 3 bases, and 22 bases lay between the germline ends. Germline CDR1 is SGHRS and CDR2 is YFSETQ. The CDR3 has 18 residues. CDR3 region: CASSLDRGPHQWNYEQYF. CDR3 coding DNA: TGCGCCAGCAGCTTGGATCGAGGGCCACACCAGTGGAACTACGAGCAGTACTTC.

This clonotype was observed once. V gene TRBV7-9 combines with J gene TRBJ1-5; D is unclear. Germline V gene lookup returns CDR1 SEHNR and CDR2 FQNEAQ (reference sequence). V lost 5 bases to trimming and J lost 2 bases, with 10 bases between them. There are 14 residues in the CDR3. The CDR3 DNA reads TGTGCCAGCAGCGACGTTGGGGGCAATCAGCCCCAGCATTTT. Amino acid sequence: CASSDVGGNQPQHF.

The rearrangement joins TRBV28 to TRBJ2-7, with D unclear. The V gene lost 7 bases and the J gene lost 5 bases, with 12 bases spanning the gap. The V gene's germline CDR1 is MDHEN and CDR2 SYDVKM. The CDR3 runs to 12 residues. Here the CDR3 reads CASTYSTDEQYF. For the CDR3, the DNA is TGTGCCAGCACCTACTCAACGGACGAGCAGTACTTC.

The chain employs TRBV27 and TRBJ1-4; 7 bases agree with TRBD1. This CDR3 is built from 14 residues. The germline V gene encodes CDR1 MNHEY and CDR2 SMNVEV (reference sequence). V trimming: 6 bases; J trimming: 2 bases; junction bases outside the gene matches: 3. CDR3: CASRTTGTNEKLFF. The CDR3 DNA sequence: TGTGCCAGCAGGACGACAGGGACTAATGAAAAACTGTTTTTT.

This clonotype was seen only a few times. This chain joins TRBV20-1 and TRBJ2-7; D uncertain. This CDR3 has 14 residues. The ends were cut back, 3 bases at V and 4 bases at J, with 16 bases in the middle. Germline values: CDR1 DFQATT, CDR2 SNEGSKA (reference sequence). The chain's CDR3 is CSASSYLDYYEQYF. The DNA of the CDR3 is TGCAGTGCTAGCAGTTATCTGGATTATTACGAGCAGTACTTC.

This clonotype occurred a few times. This chain uses TRBV20-1 with TRBJ2-7; no definite D call. V lost 0 bases, J lost 2 bases, and 11 bases lay in between. From germline, CDR1 is DFQATT and CDR2 SNEGSKA (reference sequence). The CDR3 consists of 14 residues. The CDR3: CSARDPDLTYEQYF. Written as DNA, the CDR3 is TGCAGTGCTAGAGACCCCGACCTGACCTACGAGCAGTACTTC.

On this clonotype: At one boundary the junction diverges from the germline segment, which might be a read error. V is TRBV7-9 and J is TRBJ2-1, with D unresolved. The CDR3 contains 11 residues. The germline gives CDR1 SEHNR, CDR2 FQNEAQ (reference sequence). CDR3 in DNA: TGTGCCAGCAGTTTAGAACGGGAGCAGTTCTTC. Protein product: CASSLEREQFF.

DNA for the CDR3: TGCGCCAGCAGTCAATTCCCAGATACGCAGTATTTT. Its protein product is CASSQFPDTQYF. The gene calls are TRBV23-1 and TRBJ2-3; D is ambiguous. TRBV23-1 is classed as an ORF, of uncertain function. The length of the CDR3 is 12 residues. Deletions cut 1 base from V and 4 bases from J, with 3 bases between.